The source of this TCR beta chain is a study of T cell clonotyping in hematopoietic cell transplantation. The CDR3 extends over 18 amino acids. Per the germline V gene, CDR1 is SGHTA and CDR2 is FQGNSA. The V gene lost 5 bases and the J gene lost 0 bases, with 17 bases spanning the gap. TCRdb keeps only in-frame clones here, not all; method: immunoSEQ multiplex PCR. The sample lists more than 65,000 clones, roughly 94% seen once, with 1.5% to 2% in the top ten. This clone has a single count. The target antigen is unknown. Findings of the study overall: Recipient TCR diversity dropped after transplant; expanded clonotypes rose from day 30 to 180. At the given depth, recipient repertoires were over 95% de novo clonotypes. Higher Inverse Simpson Index values in graft donor and pretransplant recipient predicted broader posttransplant TCR diversity.

The clonotype originates from a man aged 50 to 59 in good health. Some clones in this sample may be carry-over from other donors' samples. The V gene is TRBV7-2, the J gene TRBJ2-6, with a possible D match to TRBD1 (5 bases). The specimen was peripheral blood mononuclear cells. CDR3 loop: CASSPRRGLISGANVLTF. As DNA, the CDR3 is TGTGCCAGCAGCCCTCGAAGGGGCTTGATCTCTGGGGCCAACGTCCTGACTTTC.